These 20 T cell receptor beta chains came from one sample sequenced in a study of T-cell memory formation after mild COVID-19. Using its own MiXCR run on the 5' RACE reads, TCRdb lists one record per CDR3 protein. In the table there are roughly 100,000 distinct CDR3 sequences, about 13% of which are singletons. The sequencing input was PBMCs or a T cell subset sorted from them (not recorded which). These receptors originate from an adult woman who had mild COVID-19 (a few samples of this study predate the infection). Cell type and time point are not known.

A few counts support this clonotype. The gene calls are TRBV12-3 or TRBV12-4 and TRBJ2-2, with D perhaps matching TRBD1 (5 bases). CDR3 length: 15 amino acids. Between the trimmed V and J ends, which lost 6 bases and 5 bases, there was a span of 16 bases. In DNA, the CDR3 is TGTGCCAGCAGCTCTGGGGCCCGAACGACCGGGGAGCTGTTTTTT. Its translation is CASSSGARTTGELFF.

This clonotype appeared a few times. The chain links TRBV12-3 or TRBV12-4 to TRBJ2-7; D call uncertain. The CDR3 has 15 residues. Trimming cost V 3 bases and J 5 bases, with 17 bases left between them. CDR3: CASSFAPDLKDEQYF. The CDR3 bases are TGTGCCAGCAGTTTCGCTCCGGACCTAAAAGACGAGCAGTACTTC.

This clonotype was recorded a few times. The genes are TRBV21-1 and TRBJ2-3. TRBV21-1 is a pseudogene. The CDR3 runs 11 residues. The CDR3 region has the DNA TGTGCCAGCACCAGAATAGATACGCAGTATTTT. Translation: CASTRIDTQYF.

The V and J genes are TRBV30 and TRBJ2-1, with D uncertain. Germline V gene sequence: CDR1 GTSNPN, CDR2 SVGIG (reference sequence). This CDR3 is built from 13 residues. The ends were cut back, 2 bases at V and 9 bases at J, with 14 bases in the middle. CDR3 bases: TGTGCCTGGAGTCCCGGTGGAGTGGTTGAGCAGTTCTTC. Protein: CAWSPGGVVEQFF.

This clonotype occurred many times. The chain links TRBV20-1 to TRBJ2-1; TRBD2 aligns across 10 bases. CDR3 length: 14 residues. The V gene end was trimmed by 1 base and the J gene end by 6 bases; junction bases not matched to a gene: 3. Germline V gene sequence: CDR1 DFQATT, CDR2 SNEGSKA (reference sequence). The CDR3 coding sequence is TGCAGTGCTAGAGGTCTAGCGGGGGTCAATGAGCAGTTCTTC. Amino acid sequence: CSARGLAGVNEQFF.

The V and J genes are TRBV7-9 and TRBJ2-1; tentatively, D is TRBD1 (6 bases). Germline V gene sequence: CDR1 SEHNR, CDR2 FQNEAQ (reference sequence). The length of the CDR3 is 13 residues. With 5 bases removed from V and 6 bases from J, the gap between germline ends came to 11 bases. This chain's CDR3 is CASSPRGSNEQFF. DNA for the CDR3: TGTGCCAGCAGCCCAAGGGGGTCCAATGAGCAGTTCTTC.

The chain is built from TRBV7-6 and TRBJ2-1, with D tentatively TRBD1 (6 bases). Germline-derived CDR1 and CDR2 are SGHVS and FNYEAQ. This CDR3 contains 14 residues. V shed 5 bases and J shed 8 bases, with 16 bases lying between them. CDR3: CASSPRQDWHEQFF. CDR3 coding DNA: TGTGCCAGCAGCCCCCGACAGGATTGGCATGAGCAGTTCTTC.

This clonotype was seen a handful of times. This chain joins TRBV30 and TRBJ2-7, with D tentatively TRBD1 or TRBD2 (5 bases each). The V gene lost 0 bases and the J gene lost 1 base, with 19 bases spanning the gap. This CDR3 region has 17 residues. Germline V gene sequence: CDR1 GTSNPN, CDR2 SVGIG (reference sequence). CDR3 loop: CAWSVEVGTSDSYEQYF. The DNA of the CDR3 is TGTGCCTGGAGTGTGGAGGTCGGGACCTCCGATTCCTACGAGCAGTACTTC.

The chain links TRBV7-8 to TRBJ1-4, with D possibly matching TRBD1 (5 bases). Germline loops: CDR1 SGHVS, CDR2 FQNEAQ. V lost 6 bases, J lost 4 bases, and 15 bases lay in between. CDR3 length: 15 amino acids. For the CDR3, the DNA is TGTGCCAGCAGACTTACGGGGACGGGTAATGAAAAACTGTTTTTT. Amino acids: CASRLTGTGNEKLFF.

Ten or more counts support this clonotype. The chain carries TRBV6-4 and TRBJ2-1; 8 bases match TRBD2. With 0 bases clipped from V and 6 bases from J, the junction kept 4 bases outside the gene matches. The CDR3 length is 15 residues. Germline values: CDR1 MRHNA, CDR2 SNTAGT. The CDR3 region has the DNA TGTGCCAGCAGTGACTCGGGACTAGATAGCAATGAGCAGTTCTTC. Translated, it gives CASSDSGLDSNEQFF.

The V and J genes are TRBV2 and TRBJ1-2; unclear D gene. V lost 2 bases and J 0 bases, leaving 13 bases between the germline ends. The CDR3 runs to 16 residues. CDR1 and CDR2 from the germline V gene are SNHLY and FYNNEI. Written as DNA, the CDR3 is TGTGCCAGCAGTGAAAAGTGGAGGGAGACTAACTATGGCTACACCTTC. It codes for CASSEKWRETNYGYTF.

This clonotype has a count of ten or more. The CDR3 DNA follows: TGTGCCAGCAGCCTCATGGGGGCGAACACCGGGGAGCTGTTTTTT. Its protein is CASSLMGANTGELFF. The V call is TRBV7-6, the J call TRBJ2-2; D may be TRBD1 or TRBD2 (5 bases each). The CDR3 is 15 residues long. Trimming took off 5 bases at V and 0 bases at J, with 10 bases between the two ends. Germline values: CDR1 SGHVS, CDR2 FNYEAQ.

A few counts support this clonotype. The genes are TRBV4-3 and TRBJ1-6, with 7 bases aligning to TRBD1. CDR1 is LGHNA, CDR2 YSLEER, per germline. Unmatched junction bases numbered 3, after V lost 0 bases and J lost 7 bases. There are 15 residues in the CDR3. CDR3: CASSQDRGQNSPLHF. CDR3 DNA: TGCGCCAGCAGCCAAGATAGGGGACAGAATTCACCCCTCCACTTT.

In this sample, this clonotype turned up a few times. The V call is TRBV6-2 or TRBV6-3, the J call TRBJ2-7; the match to TRBD2 covers 12 bases. Germline V lookup: CDR1 MNHEY, CDR2 SVGEGT. This CDR3 is 15 amino acids long. With V trimmed by 4 bases and J by 3 bases, 4 bases remained unmatched. CDR3 nucleotides: TGTGCCAGCAGTTTCTCTAGCGGGAGGGGCTACGAGCAGTACTTC. It codes for CASSFSSGRGYEQYF.

A few counts support this clonotype. The chain links TRBV7-9 to TRBJ1-3; D possibly corresponds to TRBD1 (5 bases). CDR1 is SEHNR and CDR2 is FQNEAQ in the germline V gene (reference sequence). This CDR3 has 20 amino acids. Between the trimmed V and J ends, which lost 2 bases and 0 bases, there was a span of 23 bases. CDR3 sequence: CASSLFRRRLGLHSGNTIYF. The CDR3 bases are TGTGCCAGCAGCTTATTCCGACGCCGGTTGGGGCTACACTCTGGAAACACCATATATTTT.

CDR3 loop: CASSHARLTDTQYF. The CDR3 DNA sequence: TGTGCCAGCAGCCACGCCCGACTAACAGATACGCAGTATTTT. The chain is built from TRBV7-2 and TRBJ2-3; possibly TRBD2 for D (5 bases). The CDR3 is 14 residues long. Germline CDR1 is SGHTA and CDR2 is FQGNSA. The ends were cut back, 5 bases at V and 3 bases at J, with 12 bases in the middle.

This CDR3 is CASSYSRGGVDTDTQYF. The CDR3 nucleotides are TGTGCCAGCAGTTACTCGAGGGGGGGAGTCGACACAGATACGCAGTATTTT. The gene calls are TRBV6-5 and TRBJ2-3, with D possibly being TRBD2 (7 bases). V was pared by 0 bases and J by 2 bases, with 15 bases between. Per germline, CDR1 MNHEY and CDR2 SVGAGI. The CDR3 loop spans 17 amino acids.

This clonotype was counted between two and nine times. This chain uses TRBV20-1 with TRBJ1-2; the D is unclear. The CDR3 loop spans 15 amino acids. Germline CDR1 is DFQATT and CDR2 is SNEGSKA (reference sequence). V was cut by 1 base and J by 5 bases, with 17 bases left in between. The CDR3 DNA follows: TGCAGTGCTAGAGGGCCCAGATACTTAATTTATGGCTACACCTTC. As protein: CSARGPRYLIYGYTF.

This clonotype was recorded a few times. The chain uses TRBV6-7 and TRBJ2-7; D remains ambiguous. TRBV6-7 is designated an ORF whose function remains uncertain. Trimming took 5 bases from V and 4 from J, leaving 9 bases between them. This CDR3 spans 12 amino acids. CDR3 in amino acids: CASSPHWYEQYF. CDR3 DNA: TGTGCCAGCAGTCCCCACTGGTACGAGCAGTACTTC.

Only a few counts were recorded for this clonotype. The chain recombines TRBV7-6 with TRBJ1-1, with D tentatively TRBD1 (6 bases). The CDR3 covers 15 residues. Germline values: CDR1 SGHVS, CDR2 FNYEAQ. V was pared by 4 bases and J by 1 base, with 13 bases between. The CDR3 region has the DNA TGTGCCAGCAGCTACTCCGGGACACCGAACACTGAAGCTTTCTTT. Encoded protein: CASSYSGTPNTEAFF. Supplemented by reference TRBV7-6 and TRBJ1-1, the full variable domain reads GAGVSQSPRYKVTKRGQDVALRCDPISGHVSLYWYRQALGQGPEFLTYFNYEAQQDKSGLPNDRFSAERPEGSISTLTIQRTEQRDSAMYRCASSYSGTPNTEAFFGQGTRLTVV.